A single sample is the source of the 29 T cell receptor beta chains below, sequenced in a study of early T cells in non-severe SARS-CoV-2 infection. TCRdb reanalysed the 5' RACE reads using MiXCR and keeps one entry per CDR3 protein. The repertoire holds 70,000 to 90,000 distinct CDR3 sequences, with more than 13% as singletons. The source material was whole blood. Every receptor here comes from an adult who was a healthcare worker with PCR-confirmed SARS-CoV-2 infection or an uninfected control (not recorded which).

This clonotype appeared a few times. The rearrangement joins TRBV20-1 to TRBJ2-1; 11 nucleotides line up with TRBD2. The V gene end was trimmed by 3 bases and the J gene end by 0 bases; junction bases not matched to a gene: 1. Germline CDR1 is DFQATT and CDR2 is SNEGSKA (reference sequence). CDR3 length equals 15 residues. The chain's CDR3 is CSASGLAGSYNEQFF. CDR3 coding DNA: TGCAGTGCTAGTGGACTAGCGGGCTCCTACAATGAGCAGTTCTTC.

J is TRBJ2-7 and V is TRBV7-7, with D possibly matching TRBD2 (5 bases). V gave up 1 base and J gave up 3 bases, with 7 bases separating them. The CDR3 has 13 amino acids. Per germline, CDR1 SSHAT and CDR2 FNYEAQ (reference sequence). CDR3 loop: CASSLVAGYEQYF. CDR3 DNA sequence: TGTGCCAGCAGCTTAGTTGCGGGCTACGAGCAGTACTTC.

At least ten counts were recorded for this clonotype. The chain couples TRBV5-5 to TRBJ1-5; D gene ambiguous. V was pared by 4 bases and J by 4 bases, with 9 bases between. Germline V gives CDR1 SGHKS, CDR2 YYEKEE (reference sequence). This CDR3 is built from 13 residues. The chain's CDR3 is CASSHQRNQPQHF. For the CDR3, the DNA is TGTGCCAGCAGCCACCAACGGAATCAGCCCCAGCATTTT.

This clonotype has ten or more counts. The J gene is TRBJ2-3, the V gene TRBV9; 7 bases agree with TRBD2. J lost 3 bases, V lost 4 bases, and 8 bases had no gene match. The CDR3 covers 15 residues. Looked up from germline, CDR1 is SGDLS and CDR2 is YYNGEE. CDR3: CASSPSGGGTDTQYF. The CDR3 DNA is TGTGCCAGCAGCCCTAGTGGCGGGGGTACAGATACGCAGTATTTT.

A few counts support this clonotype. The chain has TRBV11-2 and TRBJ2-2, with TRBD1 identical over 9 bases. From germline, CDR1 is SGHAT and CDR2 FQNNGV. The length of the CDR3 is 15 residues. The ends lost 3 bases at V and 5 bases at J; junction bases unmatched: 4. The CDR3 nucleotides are TGTGCCAGCAGCTTCAACAGGGGGCATACCGGGGAGCTGTTTTTT. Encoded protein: CASSFNRGHTGELFF.

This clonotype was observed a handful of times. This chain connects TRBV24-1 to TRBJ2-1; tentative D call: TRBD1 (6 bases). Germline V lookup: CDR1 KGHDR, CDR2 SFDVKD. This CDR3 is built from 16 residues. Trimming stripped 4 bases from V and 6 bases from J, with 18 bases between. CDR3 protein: CATSDAGTNGGNEQFF. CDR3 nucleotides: TGTGCCACCAGTGACGCCGGGACAAACGGCGGCAATGAGCAGTTCTTC.

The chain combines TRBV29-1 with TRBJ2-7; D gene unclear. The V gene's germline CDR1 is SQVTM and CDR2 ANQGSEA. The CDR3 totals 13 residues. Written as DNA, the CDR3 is TGCACCGAAAGGGTGCGGATTTCCTACGAGCAGTACTTC. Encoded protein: CTERVRISYEQYF.

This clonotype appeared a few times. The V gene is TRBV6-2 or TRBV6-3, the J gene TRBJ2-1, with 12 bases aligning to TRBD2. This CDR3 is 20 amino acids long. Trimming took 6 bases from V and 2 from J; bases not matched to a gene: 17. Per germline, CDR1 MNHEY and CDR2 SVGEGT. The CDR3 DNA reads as TGTGCCAGCAGCAGCCGACTAGCGGGAGAATTCTCCGGTGCCTACAATGAGCAGTTCTTC. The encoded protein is CASSSRLAGEFSGAYNEQFF.

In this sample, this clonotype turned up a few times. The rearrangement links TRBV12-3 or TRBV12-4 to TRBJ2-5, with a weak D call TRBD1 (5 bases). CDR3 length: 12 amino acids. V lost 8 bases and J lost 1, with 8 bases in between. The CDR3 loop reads CASGAVQETQYF. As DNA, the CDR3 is TGTGCCAGCGGGGCGGTCCAAGAGACCCAGTACTTC.

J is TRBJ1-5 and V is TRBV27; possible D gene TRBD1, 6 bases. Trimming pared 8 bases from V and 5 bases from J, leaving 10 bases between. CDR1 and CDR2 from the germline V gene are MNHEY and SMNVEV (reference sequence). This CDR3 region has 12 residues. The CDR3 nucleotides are TGTGCCAGCGGACAGTCCCATCAGCCCCAGCATTTT. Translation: CASGQSHQPQHF.

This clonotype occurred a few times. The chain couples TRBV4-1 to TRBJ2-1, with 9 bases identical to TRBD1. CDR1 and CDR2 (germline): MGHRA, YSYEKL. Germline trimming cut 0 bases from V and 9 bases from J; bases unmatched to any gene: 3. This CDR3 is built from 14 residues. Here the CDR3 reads CASSQESDRGEQFF. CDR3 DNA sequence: TGCGCCAGCAGCCAAGAGTCGGACAGGGGTGAGCAGTTCTTC.

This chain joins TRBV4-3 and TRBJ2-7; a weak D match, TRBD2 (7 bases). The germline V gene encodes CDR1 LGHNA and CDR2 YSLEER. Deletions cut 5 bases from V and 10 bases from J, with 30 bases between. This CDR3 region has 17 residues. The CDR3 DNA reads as TGCGCCAGCAGCGCGTCGCTAGGGGGGGTCGGCCGAGTCGGACAGTACTTC. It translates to CASSASLGGVGRVGQYF.

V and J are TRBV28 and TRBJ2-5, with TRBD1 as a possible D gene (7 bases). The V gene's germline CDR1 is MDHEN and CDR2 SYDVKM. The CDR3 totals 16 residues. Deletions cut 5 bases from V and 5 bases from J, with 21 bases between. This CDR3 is CASSAGIWTGDETQYF. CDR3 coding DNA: TGTGCCAGCAGTGCGGGAATTTGGACAGGCGACGAGACCCAGTACTTC.

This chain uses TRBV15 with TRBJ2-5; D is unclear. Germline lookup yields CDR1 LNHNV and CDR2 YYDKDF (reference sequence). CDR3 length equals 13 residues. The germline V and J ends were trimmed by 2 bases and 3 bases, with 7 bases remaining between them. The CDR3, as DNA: TGTGCCACCAGCAGATCCGGAAAAGAGACCCAGTACTTC. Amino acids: CATSRSGKETQYF.

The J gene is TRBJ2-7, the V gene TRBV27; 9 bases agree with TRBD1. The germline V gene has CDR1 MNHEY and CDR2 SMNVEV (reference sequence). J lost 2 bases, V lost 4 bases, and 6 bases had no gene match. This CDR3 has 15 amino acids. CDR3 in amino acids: CASSSRTGETYEQYF. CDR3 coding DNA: TGTGCCAGCAGTTCAAGGACAGGGGAAACCTACGAGCAGTACTTC.

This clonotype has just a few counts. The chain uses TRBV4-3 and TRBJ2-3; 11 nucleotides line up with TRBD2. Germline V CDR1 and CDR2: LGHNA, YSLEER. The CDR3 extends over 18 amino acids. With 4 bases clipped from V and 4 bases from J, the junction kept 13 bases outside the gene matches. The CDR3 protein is CASSPSRIAGGSADTQYF. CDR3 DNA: TGCGCCAGCAGCCCATCTAGAATAGCGGGAGGGTCGGCAGATACGCAGTATTTT.

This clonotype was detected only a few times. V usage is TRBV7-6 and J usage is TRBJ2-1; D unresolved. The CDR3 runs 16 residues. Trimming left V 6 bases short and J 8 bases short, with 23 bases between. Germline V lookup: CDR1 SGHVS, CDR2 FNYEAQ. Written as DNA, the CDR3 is TGTGCCAGCAGTACACCGGTAGACCTCCCCTCATATGAGCAGTTCTTC. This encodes CASSTPVDLPSYEQFF.

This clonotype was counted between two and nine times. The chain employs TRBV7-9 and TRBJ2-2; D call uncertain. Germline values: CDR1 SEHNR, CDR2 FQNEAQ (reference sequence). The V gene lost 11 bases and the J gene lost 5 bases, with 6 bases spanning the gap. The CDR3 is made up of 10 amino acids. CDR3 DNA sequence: TGTGCCGTGGGGACCGGGGAGCTGTTTTTT. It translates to CAVGTGELFF.

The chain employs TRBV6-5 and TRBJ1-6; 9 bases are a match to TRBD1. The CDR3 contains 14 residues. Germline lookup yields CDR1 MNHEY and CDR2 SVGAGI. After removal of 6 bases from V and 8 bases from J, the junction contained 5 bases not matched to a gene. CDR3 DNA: TGTGCCAGCAGCCTGGGACAGGGTTATTCACCCCTCCACTTT. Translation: CASSLGQGYSPLHF.

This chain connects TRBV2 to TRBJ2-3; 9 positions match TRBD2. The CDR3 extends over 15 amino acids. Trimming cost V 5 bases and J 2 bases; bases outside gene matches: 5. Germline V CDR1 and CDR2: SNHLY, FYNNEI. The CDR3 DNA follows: TGTGCCAGCAGTCCGACTAGCGGCCTCACAGATACGCAGTATTTT. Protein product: CASSPTSGLTDTQYF.

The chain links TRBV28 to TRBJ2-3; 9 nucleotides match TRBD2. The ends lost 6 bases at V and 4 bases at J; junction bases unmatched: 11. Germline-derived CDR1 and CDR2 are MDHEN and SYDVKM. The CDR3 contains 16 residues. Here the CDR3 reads CASRVGGSGGPDTQYF. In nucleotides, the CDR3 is TGTGCCAGCAGGGTCGGCGGGAGCGGGGGGCCAGATACGCAGTATTTT.

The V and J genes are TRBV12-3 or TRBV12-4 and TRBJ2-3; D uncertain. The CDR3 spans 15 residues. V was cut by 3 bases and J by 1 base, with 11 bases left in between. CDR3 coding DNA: TGTGCCAGCAGTTTTTGGTTGGCTCGCACAGATACGCAGTATTTT. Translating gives CASSFWLARTDTQYF.

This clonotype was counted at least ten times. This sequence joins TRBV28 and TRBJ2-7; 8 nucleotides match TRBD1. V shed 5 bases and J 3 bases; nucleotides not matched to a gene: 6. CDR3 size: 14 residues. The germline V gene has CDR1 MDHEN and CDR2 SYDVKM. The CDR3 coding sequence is TGTGCCAGCAGTCCGACAGGGGCGAACTACGAGCAGTACTTC. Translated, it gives CASSPTGANYEQYF.

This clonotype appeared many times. In nucleotides, the CDR3 is TGTGCCAGCAGCCAAGTAATCGGGCAAAACTATGGCTACACCTTC. Its protein product is CASSQVIGQNYGYTF. This chain connects TRBV3-1 to TRBJ1-2; D is unresolved. Trimming removed 1 base from V and 2 bases from J, with 11 bases in between. There are 15 residues in the CDR3. CDR1 is LGHDT and CDR2 is YNNKEL in the germline V gene (reference sequence).

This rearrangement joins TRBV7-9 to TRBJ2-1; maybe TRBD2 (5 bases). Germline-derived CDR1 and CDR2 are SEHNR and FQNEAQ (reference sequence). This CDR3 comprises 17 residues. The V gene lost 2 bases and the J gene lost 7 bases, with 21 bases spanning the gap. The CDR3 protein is CASSLPSDYRGRNEQFF. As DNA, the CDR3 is TGTGCCAGCAGCTTACCATCAGACTATCGGGGTCGGAATGAGCAGTTCTTC.

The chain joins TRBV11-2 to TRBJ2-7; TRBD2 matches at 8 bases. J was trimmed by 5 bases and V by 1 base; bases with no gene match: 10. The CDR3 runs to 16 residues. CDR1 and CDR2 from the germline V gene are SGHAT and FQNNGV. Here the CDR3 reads CASSLVISGRSHEQYF. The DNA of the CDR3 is TGTGCCAGCAGCTTAGTGATCAGCGGGAGATCCCACGAGCAGTACTTC.

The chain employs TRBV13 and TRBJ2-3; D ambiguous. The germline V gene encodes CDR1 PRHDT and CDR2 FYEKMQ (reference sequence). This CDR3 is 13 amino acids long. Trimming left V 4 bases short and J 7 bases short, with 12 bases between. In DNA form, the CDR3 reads TGTGCCAGCAGCTCCCCAGGCGGCCATACGCAGTATTTT. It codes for CASSSPGGHTQYF.

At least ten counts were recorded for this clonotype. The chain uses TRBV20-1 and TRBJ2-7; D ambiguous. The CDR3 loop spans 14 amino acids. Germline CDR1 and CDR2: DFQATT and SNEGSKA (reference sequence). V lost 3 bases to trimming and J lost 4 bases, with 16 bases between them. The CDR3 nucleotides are TGCAGTGCTAGGTTGCCGGGTAATCCATACGAGCAGTACTTC. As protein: CSARLPGNPYEQYF.

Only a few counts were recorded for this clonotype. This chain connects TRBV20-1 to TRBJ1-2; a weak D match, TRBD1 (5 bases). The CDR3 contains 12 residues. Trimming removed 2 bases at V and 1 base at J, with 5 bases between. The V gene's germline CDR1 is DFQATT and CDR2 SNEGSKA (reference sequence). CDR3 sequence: CSARQGNYGYTF. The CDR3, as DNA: TGCAGTGCTAGACAGGGTAACTATGGCTACACCTTC.